These 14 T cell receptor beta chains came from one sample sequenced in a study of Graves' ophthalmopathy and Graves' hyperthyroidism. Amplified TCR beta CDR3 regions were obtained using RNA transcripts as template. HTBI-primed first-round RT-PCR preceded second-round multiplex PCR. One entry per CDR3 protein results from TCRdb running MiXCR on the multiplex PCR reads. The data contain around 1,000,000 distinct CDR3 sequences, around a third of them seen just once; the ten biggest clones take up 8.5% to 14%. Source material: peripheral blood or thyroid tissue (not recorded which). Source of these receptors: an adult man with Graves' hyperthyroidism.

The DNA for the CDR3 is TGTGCCAGCAGCGTGGATGCGGGACAGGGGTCCTACGAGCAGTACTTC. It is translated as CASSVDAGQGSYEQYF. The rearrangement links TRBV7-2 to TRBJ2-7; 10 bases align to TRBD1. The V and J ends lost 5 bases and 1 base, in that order; junction bases with no gene match: 8. Germline CDR1 and CDR2: SGHTA and FQGNSA. The CDR3 loop spans 16 amino acids.

The chain uses TRBV10-3 and TRBJ2-5; 7 bases are a match to TRBD2. The J call could be wrong; TRBJ2-7 is a better fit for the DNA end. CDR1 ENHRY and CDR2 SYGVKD come from the germline V gene. The CDR3 has 16 residues. The CDR3 sequence is CAISESQMRERYEQYF. CDR3 in DNA: TGTGCCATCAGTGAGTCGCAGATGCGGGAGAGATACGAGCAGTACTTC.

The genes are TRBV10-3 and TRBJ1-5, with a tentative D call TRBD1 (5 bases). CDR3 length equals 16 residues. Trimming took off 7 bases at V and 7 bases at J, with 23 bases between the two ends. Per the germline V gene, CDR1 is ENHRY and CDR2 is SYGVKD. The CDR3 region has the DNA TGTGCCATCAATGTTCCTCCACTGGCGGGGGGACAGCCCCAGCATTTT. Its protein is CAINVPPLAGGQPQHF.

This clonotype appeared many times. This chain joins TRBV9 and TRBJ2-5; the match to TRBD2 covers 7 bases. Germline V gene lookup returns CDR1 SGDLS and CDR2 YYNGEE. The CDR3 is 14 amino acids. The trim removed 3 bases at V and 4 bases at J, leaving 6 bases unmatched. CDR3 in amino acids: CASSARLAVETQYF. CDR3 sequence (DNA): TGTGCCAGCAGCGCGAGACTAGCCGTAGAGACCCAGTACTTC.

Only a few counts were recorded for this clonotype. The chain uses TRBV20-1 and TRBJ2-3; D call uncertain. The CDR3 is made up of 11 amino acids. Trimming took 6 bases from V and 6 from J, leaving 10 bases between them. From germline, CDR1 is DFQATT and CDR2 SNEGSKA (reference sequence). The CDR3 DNA sequence: TGCAGTGCCCCCCCCAGGGATACGCAGTATTTT. This translates into CSAPPRDTQYF.

This clonotype was detected ten times or more. The gene calls are TRBV2 and TRBJ1-1, with D perhaps matching TRBD1 (6 bases). CDR1 and CDR2 from the germline V gene are SNHLY and FYNNEI. Trimming left V 2 bases short and J 0 bases short, with 13 bases between. The CDR3 length is 16 residues. CDR3 bases: TGTGCCAGCAGTGAAACAGGGTTGGGAATGAACACTGAAGCTTTCTTT. Protein: CASSETGLGMNTEAFF.

The gene calls are TRBV7-8 and TRBJ1-4; tentative D call: TRBD1 (6 bases). This CDR3 region has 15 residues. CDR1 is SGHVS, CDR2 FQNEAQ, per germline. Trimming shortened V by 5 bases and J by 8 bases, and 18 bases separated the two germline ends. The CDR3 DNA reads TGTGCCAGCAGCCACCTGGACAGACCGGGGGAAAAACTGTTTTTT. This codes for CASSHLDRPGEKLFF.

The V and J genes are TRBV6-5 and TRBJ2-7; TRBD1 matches at 7 bases. Germline V gene sequence: CDR1 MNHEY, CDR2 SVGAGI. The CDR3 is made up of 12 amino acids. The junction had 8 bases not matched to a gene; V was cut back by 5 bases and J by 10 bases. DNA for the CDR3: TGTGCCAGCAGTACCCCCGACAGGGTTCAGTACTTC. It encodes CASSTPDRVQYF.

The CDR3 spells CASIRGGQSPLHF. For the CDR3, the DNA is TGTGCCAGCATCCGGGGGGGACAATCACCCCTCCACTTT. This sequence joins TRBV2 and TRBJ1-6; D perhaps matches TRBD1 (6 bases). The germline V gene has CDR1 SNHLY and CDR2 FYNNEI. This CDR3 is 13 amino acids long. V lost 7 bases to trimming and J lost 10 bases, with 14 bases between them.

The chain is built from TRBV6-6 and TRBJ1-6; a possible D gene is TRBD1 (5 bases). Trimming took 0 bases from V and 8 from J, leaving 11 bases between them. The CDR3 length is 15 residues. Germline V CDR1 and CDR2: MNHNY, SVGAGI (reference sequence). The CDR3 is CASSYSIQGDSPLHF. CDR3 sequence (DNA): TGTGCCAGCAGTTACTCGATTCAGGGTGATTCACCCCTCCACTTT.

Points on this clonotype: At one of its ends the junction is not consistent with the germline gene, which may arise from a read error. V gene TRBV20-1 combines with J gene TRBJ1-1, with a possible D match to TRBD1 (6 bases). CDR3 length: 10 residues. Germline values: CDR1 DFQATT, CDR2 SNEGSKA (reference sequence). Here the CDR3 DNA reads TGCAGTGCTAGACCCTGGACAGCCGAGTTT. It is translated as CSARPWTAEF.

This clonotype has at least ten counts. This chain connects TRBV2 to TRBJ2-5, with D unclear. The CDR3 totals 12 residues. V lost 4 bases to trimming and J lost 4 bases, with 7 bases between them. Germline lookup yields CDR1 SNHLY and CDR2 FYNNEI. The CDR3, as DNA: TGTGCCAGCAGTGTGTGGGGAGAGACCCAGTACTTC. Protein product: CASSVWGETQYF.

This clonotype has only a few counts. J is TRBJ2-7 and V is TRBV9; tentatively, D is TRBD1 or TRBD2 (5 bases each). Germline lookup yields CDR1 SGDLS and CDR2 YYNGEE. The CDR3 extends over 15 amino acids. V lost 3 bases, J lost 0 bases, and 13 bases lay in between. DNA of the CDR3: TGTGCCAGCAGCGCCGGGGCCCTCTACTCCTACGAGCAGTACTTC. This sequence encodes CASSAGALYSYEQYF.

There are many counts of this clonotype. The chain couples TRBV7-9 to TRBJ2-2; D gene ambiguous. Germline V gives CDR1 SEHNR, CDR2 FQNEAQ (reference sequence). Deletions cut 5 bases from V and 5 bases from J, with 12 bases between. CDR3 length: 14 amino acids. Here the CDR3 DNA reads TGTGCCAGCAGCCCCGGGTCTAGTACCGGGGAGCTGTTTTTT. This translates into CASSPGSSTGELFF.